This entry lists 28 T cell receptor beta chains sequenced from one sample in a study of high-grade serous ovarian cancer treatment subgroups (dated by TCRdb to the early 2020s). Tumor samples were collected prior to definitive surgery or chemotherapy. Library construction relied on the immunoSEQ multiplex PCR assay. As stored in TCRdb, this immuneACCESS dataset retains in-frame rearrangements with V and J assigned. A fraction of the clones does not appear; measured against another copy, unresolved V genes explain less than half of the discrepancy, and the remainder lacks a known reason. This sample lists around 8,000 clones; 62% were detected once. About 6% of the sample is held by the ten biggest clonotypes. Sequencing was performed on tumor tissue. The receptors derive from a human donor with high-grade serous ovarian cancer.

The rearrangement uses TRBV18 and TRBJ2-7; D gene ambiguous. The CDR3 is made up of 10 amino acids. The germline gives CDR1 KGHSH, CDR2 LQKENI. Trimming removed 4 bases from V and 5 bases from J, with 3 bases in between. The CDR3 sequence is CASSLDEQYF. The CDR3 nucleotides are TGTGCCAGCTCACTGGACGAGCAGTACTTC.

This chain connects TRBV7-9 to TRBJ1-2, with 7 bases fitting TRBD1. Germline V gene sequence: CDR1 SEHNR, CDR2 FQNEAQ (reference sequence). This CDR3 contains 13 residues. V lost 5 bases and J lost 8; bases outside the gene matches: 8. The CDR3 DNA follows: TGTGCCAGCAGCCCACAGGGGCTTGGGGGCTACACCTTC. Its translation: CASSPQGLGGYTF. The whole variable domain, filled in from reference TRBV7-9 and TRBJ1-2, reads DTGVSQNPRHKITKRGQNVTFRCDPISEHNRLYWYRQTLGQGPEFLTYFQNEAQLEKSRLLSDRFSAERPKGSFSTLEIQRTEQGDSAMYLCASSPQGLGGYTFGSGTRLTVV.

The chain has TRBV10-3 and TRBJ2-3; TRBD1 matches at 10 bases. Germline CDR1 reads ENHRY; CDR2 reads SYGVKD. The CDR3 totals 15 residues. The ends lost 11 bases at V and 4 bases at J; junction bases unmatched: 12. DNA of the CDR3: TGTGCCGCTACTCCCGGACAGGGGGGAGCAGATACGCAGTATTTT. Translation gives CAATPGQGGADTQYF.

In DNA, the CDR3 is TGCGCCAGCAGCTTGGGAAGTATGACCTCTGGAAACACCATATATTTT. Encoded protein: CASSLGSMTSGNTIYF. The chain recombines TRBV5-1 with TRBJ1-3, with D unresolved. Germline V gene data show CDR1 as SGHRS and CDR2 as YFSETQ. Trimming pared 0 bases from V and 0 bases from J, leaving 10 bases between. The CDR3 is 16 amino acids.

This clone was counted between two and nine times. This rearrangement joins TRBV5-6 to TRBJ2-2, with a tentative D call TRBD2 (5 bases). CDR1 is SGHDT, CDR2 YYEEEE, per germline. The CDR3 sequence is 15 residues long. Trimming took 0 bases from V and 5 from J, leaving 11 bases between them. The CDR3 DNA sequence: TGTGCCAGCAGCTTGGTCCAGCGGTCAACCGGGGAGCTGTTTTTT. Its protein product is CASSLVQRSTGELFF.

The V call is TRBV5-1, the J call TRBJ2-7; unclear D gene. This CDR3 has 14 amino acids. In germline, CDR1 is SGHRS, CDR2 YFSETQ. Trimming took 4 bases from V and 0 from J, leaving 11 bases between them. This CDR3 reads CASSPVGISYEQYF. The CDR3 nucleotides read TGCGCCAGCAGCCCTGTGGGGATCTCCTACGAGCAGTACTTC.

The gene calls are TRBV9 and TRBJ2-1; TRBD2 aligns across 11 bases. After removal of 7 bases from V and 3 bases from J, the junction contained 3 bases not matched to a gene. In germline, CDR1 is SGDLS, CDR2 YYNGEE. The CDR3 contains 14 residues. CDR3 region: CASGGLADYNEQFF. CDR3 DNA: TGTGCCAGCGGGGGACTAGCGGACTACAATGAGCAGTTCTTC.

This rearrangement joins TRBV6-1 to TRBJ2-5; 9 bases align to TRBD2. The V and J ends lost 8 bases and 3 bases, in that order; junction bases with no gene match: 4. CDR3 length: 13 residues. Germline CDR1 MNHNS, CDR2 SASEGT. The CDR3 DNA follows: TGTGCCAGCCTTAGCGGGAGTAAAGAGACCCAGTACTTC. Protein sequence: CASLSGSKETQYF.

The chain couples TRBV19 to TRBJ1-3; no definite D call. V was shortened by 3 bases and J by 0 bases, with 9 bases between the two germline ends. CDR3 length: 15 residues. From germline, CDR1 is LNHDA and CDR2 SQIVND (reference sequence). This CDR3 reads CASSMEKISGNTIYF. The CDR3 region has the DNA TGTGCCAGTAGTATGGAGAAGATCTCTGGAAACACCATATATTTT.

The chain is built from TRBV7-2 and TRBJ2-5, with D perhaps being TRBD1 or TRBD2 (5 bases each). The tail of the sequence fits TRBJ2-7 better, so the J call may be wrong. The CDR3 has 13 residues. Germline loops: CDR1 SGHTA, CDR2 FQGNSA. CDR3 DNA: TGTGCCAGCAGCTTATGGGGGAGCTACGAGCAGTACTTC. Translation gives CASSLWGSYEQYF.

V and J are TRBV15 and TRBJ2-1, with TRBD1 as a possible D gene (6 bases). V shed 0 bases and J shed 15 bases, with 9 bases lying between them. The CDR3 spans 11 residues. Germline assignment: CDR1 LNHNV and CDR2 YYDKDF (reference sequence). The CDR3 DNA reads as TGTGCCACCAGCAGAGAGGACAGACGGTTCTTC. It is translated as CATSREDRRFF.

CDR3 amino acids: CASRLSDLYNEQFF. CDR3 in DNA: TGTGCCAGCCGACTATCCGACCTTTACAATGAGCAGTTCTTC. J is TRBJ2-1 and V is TRBV5-8, with D possibly being TRBD2 (5 bases). With 7 bases removed from V and 4 bases from J, the gap between germline ends came to 15 bases. The CDR3 extends over 14 amino acids. Germline V gives CDR1 SGHTS, CDR2 YDEGEE.

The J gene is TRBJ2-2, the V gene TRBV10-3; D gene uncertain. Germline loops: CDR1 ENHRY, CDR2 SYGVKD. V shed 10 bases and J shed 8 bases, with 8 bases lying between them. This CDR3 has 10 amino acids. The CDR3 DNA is TGTGCCACCTCGAGAGGGGAGCTGTTTTTT. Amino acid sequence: CATSRGELFF.

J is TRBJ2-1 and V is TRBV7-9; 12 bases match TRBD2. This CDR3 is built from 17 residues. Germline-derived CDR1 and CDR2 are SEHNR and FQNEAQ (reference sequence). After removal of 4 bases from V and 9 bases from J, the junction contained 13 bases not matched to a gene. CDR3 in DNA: TGTGCCAGCAGCTCGACTAGCGGGAGTGGTCTTATAAGTGAGCAGTTCTTC. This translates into CASSSTSGSGLISEQFF.

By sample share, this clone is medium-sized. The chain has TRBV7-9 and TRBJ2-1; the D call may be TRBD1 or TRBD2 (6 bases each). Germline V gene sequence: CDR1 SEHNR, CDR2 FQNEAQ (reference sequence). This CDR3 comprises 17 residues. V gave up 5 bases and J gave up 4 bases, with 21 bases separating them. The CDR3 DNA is TGTGCCAGCAGCCCTCTTACGGAAGGGGGAGGATACAATGAGCAGTTCTTC. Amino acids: CASSPLTEGGGYNEQFF.

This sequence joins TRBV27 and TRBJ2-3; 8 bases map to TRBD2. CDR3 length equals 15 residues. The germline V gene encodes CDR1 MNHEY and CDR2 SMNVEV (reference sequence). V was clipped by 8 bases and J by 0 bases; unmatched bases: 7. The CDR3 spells CASVGRGPSTDTQYF. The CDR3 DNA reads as TGTGCCAGCGTCGGGAGGGGCCCTAGCACAGATACGCAGTATTTT.

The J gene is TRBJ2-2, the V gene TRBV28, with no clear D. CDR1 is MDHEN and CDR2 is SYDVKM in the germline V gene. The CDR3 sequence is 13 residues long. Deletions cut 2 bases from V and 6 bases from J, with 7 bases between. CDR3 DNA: TGTGCCAGCAGTTTAGAAGTGCCCGGGGAGCTGTTTTTT. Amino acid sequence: CASSLEVPGELFF.

The CDR3 here is CASSSGTGGFYGYTF. For the CDR3, the DNA is TGTGCCAGCAGCTCCGGGACAGGAGGTTTCTATGGCTACACCTTC. This rearrangement joins TRBV5-4 to TRBJ1-2, with 8 positions matching TRBD1. J was trimmed by 4 bases and V by 3 bases; bases with no gene match: 8. This CDR3 region has 15 residues. Germline loops: CDR1 SGHNT, CDR2 YYREEE (reference sequence). The full variable domain, its missing parts supplied by reference TRBV5-4 and TRBJ1-2, is ETGVTQSPTHLIKTRGQQVTLRCSSQSGHNTVSWYQQALGQGPQFIFQYYREEENGRGNFPPRFSGLQFPNYSSELNVNALELDDSALYLCASSSGTGGFYGYTFGSGTRLTVV.

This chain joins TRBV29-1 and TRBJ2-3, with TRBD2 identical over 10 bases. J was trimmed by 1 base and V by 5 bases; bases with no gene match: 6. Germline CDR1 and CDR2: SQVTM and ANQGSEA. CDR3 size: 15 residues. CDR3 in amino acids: CSVFLGLAGTDTQYF. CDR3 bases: TGCAGCGTTTTTCTTGGACTAGCGGGCACAGATACGCAGTATTTT.

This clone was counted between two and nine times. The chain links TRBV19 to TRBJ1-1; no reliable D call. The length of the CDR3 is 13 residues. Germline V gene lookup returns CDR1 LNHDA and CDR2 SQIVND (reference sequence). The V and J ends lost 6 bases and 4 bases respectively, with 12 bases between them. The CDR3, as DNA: TGTGCCAGTAGCTTAAGGTCGACCACTGAAGCTTTCTTT. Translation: CASSLRSTTEAFF. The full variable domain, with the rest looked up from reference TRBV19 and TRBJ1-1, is DGGITQSPKYLFRKEGQNVTLSCEQNLNHDAMYWYRQDPGQGLRLIYYSQIVNDFQKGDIAEGYSVSREKKESFPLTVTSAQKNPTAFYLCASSLRSTTEAFFGQGTRLTVV.

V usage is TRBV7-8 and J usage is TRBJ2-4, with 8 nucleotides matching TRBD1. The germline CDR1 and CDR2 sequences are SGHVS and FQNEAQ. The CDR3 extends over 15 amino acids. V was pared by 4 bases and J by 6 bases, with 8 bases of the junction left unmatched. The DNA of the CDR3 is TGTGCCAGCAGCTATCTTAGACAGGGGACAAACATTCAGTACTTC. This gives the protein CASSYLRQGTNIQYF.

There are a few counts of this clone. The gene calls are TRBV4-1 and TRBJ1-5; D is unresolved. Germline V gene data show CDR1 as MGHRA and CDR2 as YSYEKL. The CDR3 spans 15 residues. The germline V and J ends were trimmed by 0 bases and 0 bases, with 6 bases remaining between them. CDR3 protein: CASSQDQYSNQPQHF. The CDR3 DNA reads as TGCGCCAGCAGCCAAGATCAATATAGCAATCAGCCCCAGCATTTT.

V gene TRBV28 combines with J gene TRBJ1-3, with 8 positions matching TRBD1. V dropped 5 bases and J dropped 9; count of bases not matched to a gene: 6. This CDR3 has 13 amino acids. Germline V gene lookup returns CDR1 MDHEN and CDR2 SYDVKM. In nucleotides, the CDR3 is TGTGCCAGCAGTAAGACAGGGGTAACCACCATATATTTT. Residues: CASSKTGVTTIYF.

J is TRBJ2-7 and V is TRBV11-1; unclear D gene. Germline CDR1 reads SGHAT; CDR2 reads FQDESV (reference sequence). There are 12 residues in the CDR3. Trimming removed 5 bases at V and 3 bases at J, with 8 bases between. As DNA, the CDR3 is TGTGCCAGCAGCATAGAAGGCTACGAGCAGTACTTC. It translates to CASSIEGYEQYF.

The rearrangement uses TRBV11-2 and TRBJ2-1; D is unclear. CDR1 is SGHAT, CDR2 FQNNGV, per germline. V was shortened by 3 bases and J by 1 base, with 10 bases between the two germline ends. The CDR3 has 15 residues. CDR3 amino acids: CASSFGVGSYNEQFF. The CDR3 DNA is TGTGCCAGCAGCTTTGGGGTCGGATCCTACAATGAGCAGTTCTTC.

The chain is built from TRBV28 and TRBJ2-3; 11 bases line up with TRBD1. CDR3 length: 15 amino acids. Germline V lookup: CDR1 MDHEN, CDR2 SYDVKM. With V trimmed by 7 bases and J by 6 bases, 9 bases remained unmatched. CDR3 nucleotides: TGTGCCAGCATTATCGGGACAGGGGGGATGGATACGCAGTATTTT. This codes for CASIIGTGGMDTQYF.

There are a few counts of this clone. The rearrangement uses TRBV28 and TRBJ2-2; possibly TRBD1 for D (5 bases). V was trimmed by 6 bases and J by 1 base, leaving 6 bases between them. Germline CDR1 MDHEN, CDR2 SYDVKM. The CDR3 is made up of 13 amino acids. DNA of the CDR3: TGTGCCAGCAGAACAGGGAACACCGGGGAGCTGTTTTTT. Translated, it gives CASRTGNTGELFF.

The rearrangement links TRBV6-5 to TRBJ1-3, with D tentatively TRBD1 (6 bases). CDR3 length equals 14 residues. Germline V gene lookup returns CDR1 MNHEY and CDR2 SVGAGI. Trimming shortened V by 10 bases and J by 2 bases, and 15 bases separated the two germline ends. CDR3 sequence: CATRGQSAGNTIYF. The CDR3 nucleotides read TGTGCCACCCGCGGACAGTCGGCTGGAAACACCATATATTTT.